What follows describes a single T cell receptor beta chain. The antigen remains undetermined. Other DNA sequences within the sample encode an identical CDR3. The length of the CDR3 is 15 residues. The J segment lost 5 bases and the V segment lost 1 base, leaving 2 bases of the junction unmatched. CDR1 is SGHRS and CDR2 is YFSETQ in the germline V gene. The source of the sample is a study of shared clonotypes between healthy human individuals. About the study: Used for every donor were three CD4 naive, three CD4 memory, two CD8 naive and one CD8 memory plate. Findings and caveats of the study: Rarefaction gave evidence that sorted-subset sequencing remained incomplete despite large depth.

Genomic DNA from each subset was divided evenly over several immunoSEQ plates. Authors' processing steps: Junction-only sequences without quality scores were provided by ImmunoSEQ, so filtering was different. Some clones are missing from TCRdb's copy, which holds only in-frame ones; the method was immunoSEQ multiplex PCR. That table is the source of V, J and clone size, and D and trimming were worked out from the DNA. The profile shows 2 million to 3 million clones, approximately 93% of them singletons. This chain uses TRBV5-1 with TRBJ2-1; 11 nucleotides line up with TRBD2. This sequence originates from a man younger than 35 in good health. Some clones in this sample may be carry-over from other donors' samples. Input material: naive CD4+ T cells from PBMCs. This sample's subset: CD45RA+ positively selected. The CDR3 nucleotides read TGCGCCAGCAGCTTGTTAGCGGGAGGGCACAATGAGCAGTTCTTC. Protein sequence: CASSLLAGGHNEQFF. Full variable domain (remainder filled in from reference TRBV5-1 and TRBJ2-1): KAGVTQTPRYLIKTRGQQVTLSCSPISGHRSVSWYQQTPGQGLQFLFEYFSETQRNKGNFPGRFSGRQFSNSRSEMNVSTLELGDSALYLCASSLLAGGHNEQFFGPGTRLTVL.